This T cell receptor beta chain was captured in a study of T cells after yellow fever vaccination. This clonotype was observed a few times. TCRdb analysed the 5' RACE reads with MiXCR anew, one entry per CDR3 protein. The sample consists of 200,000 to 300,000 distinct CDR3 sequences, 6.9% of them appearing once. The sample here was CD4+ T cells sorted from PBMCs, taken 15 days after the yellow fever booster vaccination. This receptor was obtained from a man aged 25-40 years who received the YFV17D yellow fever vaccine.

The CDR3 DNA reads TGCAGTGCTAGGAAGGGCCCGGGAGTAACCCATGGCTACACCTTC. Amino acid sequence: CSARKGPGVTHGYTF. The chain recombines TRBV20-1 with TRBJ1-2; no firm D call. V dropped 3 bases and J dropped 6 bases, with 20 bases sitting between them. The CDR3 has 15 amino acids. Per germline, CDR1 DFQATT and CDR2 SNEGSKA (reference sequence).